What follows are 26 T cell receptor beta chains derived from one specimen sequenced in a study of T cell responses to AZD1222 COVID-19 vaccine. The table came from immunoSEQ multiplex PCR; TCRdb's copy has only in-frame clones and leaves some out. The table has around 180,000 clones, around nine tenths seen once. Material: peripheral blood, obtained on day 0 of AZD1222 vaccination. These receptors were taken from an adult in good health.

The V gene is TRBV19, the J gene TRBJ1-2; a possible D gene is TRBD1 (6 bases). V shed 6 bases and J shed 4 bases, with 12 bases lying between them. The CDR3 extends over 13 amino acids. Germline CDR1 and CDR2: LNHDA and SQIVND (reference sequence). CDR3 DNA: TGTGCCAGTAGGGAGGGACAATCCTATGGCTACACCTTC. The encoded protein is CASREGQSYGYTF.

V and J are TRBV11-1 and TRBJ1-6, with TRBD1 as a possible D gene (5 bases). V dropped 0 bases and J dropped 12 bases, with 9 bases sitting between them. The CDR3 sequence is 13 residues long. Germline V CDR1 and CDR2: SGHAT, FQDESV (reference sequence). DNA for the CDR3: TGTGCCAGCAGCTTAGCGGGGCATGGACCCCTCCACTTT. Translating gives CASSLAGHGPLHF.

This sequence joins TRBV3-1 (or the pseudogene TRBV3-2) and TRBJ1-2; no reliable D call. V gave up 4 bases and J gave up 3 bases, with 15 bases separating them. This CDR3 spans 15 amino acids. Per germline, CDR1 LGHDT and CDR2 YNNKEL (reference sequence). The CDR3 DNA follows: TGTGCCAGCAGCCCATCCGGGAGGCAACACTATGGCTACACCTTC. Amino acid sequence: CASSPSGRQHYGYTF.

This clone was picked up a small number of times. The chain couples TRBV27 to TRBJ1-5; D remains ambiguous. This CDR3 has 13 amino acids. Germline values: CDR1 MNHEY, CDR2 SMNVEV (reference sequence). The germline V and J ends were trimmed by 6 bases and 3 bases, with 9 bases remaining between them. CDR3 sequence reads: CASRVGFNQPQHF. The CDR3 nucleotides are TGTGCCAGCAGGGTAGGATTCAATCAGCCCCAGCATTTT.

This rearrangement joins TRBV7-2 to TRBJ2-3, with D possibly matching TRBD2 (5 bases). The CDR3 is made up of 14 amino acids. CDR1 is SGHTA and CDR2 is FQGNSA in the germline V gene. The V gene lost 3 bases and the J gene lost 2 bases, with 9 bases spanning the gap. In DNA, the CDR3 is TGTGCCAGCAGCTTTGGCGGGTCCACAGATACGCAGTATTTT. Residues: CASSFGGSTDTQYF.

The chain recombines TRBV12-3 or TRBV12-4 with TRBJ2-5; D is unclear. This CDR3 is 13 amino acids long. V lost 3 bases, J lost 2 bases, and 7 bases lay in between. CDR3 bases: TGTGCCAGCAGTTTGGTCGCTCAAGAGACCCAGTACTTC. This codes for CASSLVAQETQYF.

J is TRBJ2-3 and V is TRBV21-1; the D call of TRBD1 is as the table states it, not checked on the DNA. TRBV21-1 is a pseudogene. This CDR3 spans 15 amino acids. The CDR3 spells CASSKVKQGADTQYF. The CDR3 bases are TGTGCCAGCAGCAAAGTGAAACAGGGGGCAGATACGCAGTATTTT.

This clone appeared once. In nucleotides, the CDR3 is TGTGCCAGCAGCCAAGAAATCAGGGGAAGCTACGAGCAGTACTTC. Amino acid sequence: CASSQEIRGSYEQYF. The V and J genes are TRBV14 and TRBJ2-7; a possible D gene is TRBD1 (6 bases). There are 15 residues in the CDR3. V gave up 0 bases and J gave up 3 bases, with 12 bases separating them. Germline CDR1 and CDR2: SGHDN and FVKESK.

The chain recombines TRBV3-1 (or the pseudogene TRBV3-2) with TRBJ1-1; 7 bases align to TRBD1. The V and J ends lost 2 bases and 5 bases, in that order; junction bases with no gene match: 5. This CDR3 has 14 residues. CDR1 LGHDT and CDR2 YNNKEL come from the germline V gene (reference sequence). The CDR3, as DNA: TGTGCCAGCAGCCAAACGGACAGGCGGACTGAAGCTTTCTTT. Translated, it gives CASSQTDRRTEAFF.

The rearrangement uses TRBV27 and TRBJ1-2; D perhaps matches TRBD1 (6 bases). CDR1 MNHEY and CDR2 SMNVEV come from the germline V gene (reference sequence). Trimming stripped 8 bases from V and 0 bases from J, with 10 bases between. This CDR3 is built from 13 residues. The CDR3 loop reads CASSSGANYGYTF. CDR3 nucleotide sequence: TGTGCCAGCTCCTCAGGGGCTAACTATGGCTACACCTTC.

The chain couples TRBV5-5 to TRBJ2-7; D unclear. The V gene lost 5 bases and the J gene lost 1 base, with 4 bases spanning the gap. Germline lookup yields CDR1 SGHKS and CDR2 YYEKEE (reference sequence). The CDR3 spans 11 residues. The CDR3 coding sequence is TGTGCCAGCAGACAGTCCTACGAGCAGTACTTC. As protein: CASRQSYEQYF.

This clone occurred a few times. Other DNA sequences in the sample encode the same CDR3. This CDR3 is CASSSGQGSYEQYF. As DNA, the CDR3 is TGTGCCAGCAGCTCGGGACAGGGGAGTTACGAGCAGTACTTC. The rearrangement joins TRBV11-2 to TRBJ2-7; 10 bases match TRBD1. Germline CDR1 SGHAT, CDR2 FQNNGV. J gave up 4 bases and V 4 bases, and 4 bases lay outside the gene matches. The length of the CDR3 is 14 residues.

This clone appeared a single time. The chain couples TRBV6-2 or TRBV6-3 to TRBJ1-2, with D perhaps matching TRBD1 (6 bases). The CDR3 has 12 residues. The V end lost 6 bases, the J end lost 8 bases, and 13 bases lay between the germline ends. CDR1 and CDR2 (germline): MNHEY, SVGEGT. The CDR3 DNA reads as TGTGCCAGCAGCAACCCAGGGGACGGCTACACCTTC. Translating gives CASSNPGDGYTF.

This clone showed up many times. The chain couples TRBV30 to TRBJ1-2; D gene uncertain. The CDR3 totals 13 residues. Germline V gives CDR1 GTSNPN, CDR2 SVGIG (reference sequence). V lost 4 bases and J lost 8, with 17 bases in between. As DNA, the CDR3 is TGTGCCTGGAACCGCGTCCCCCCCTGGGGCTACACCTTC. This translates into CAWNRVPPWGYTF.

The rearrangement links TRBV9 to TRBJ2-1, with D unresolved. Germline CDR1 SGDLS, CDR2 YYNGEE. V gave up 0 bases and J gave up 8 bases, with 3 bases separating them. The CDR3 covers 11 residues. The CDR3 sequence is CASSVGHEQFF. CDR3 coding DNA: TGTGCCAGCAGCGTAGGGCATGAGCAGTTCTTC. Full variable domain (rest looked up from reference TRBV9 and TRBJ2-1): DSGVTQTPKHLITATGQRVTLRCSPRSGDLSVYWYQQSLDQGLQFLIQYYNGEERAKGNILERFSAQQFPDLHSELNLSSLELGDSALYFCASSVGHEQFFGPGTRLTVL.

The chain is built from TRBV18 and TRBJ2-3, with D unresolved. Deletions cut 5 bases from V and 0 bases from J, with 9 bases between. The CDR3 extends over 14 amino acids. Germline loops: CDR1 KGHSH, CDR2 LQKENI. The CDR3 spells CASSFTGSTDTQYF. The CDR3 DNA is TGTGCCAGCTCATTTACCGGGAGCACAGATACGCAGTATTTT.

The rearrangement uses TRBV7-9 and TRBJ1-1; D is uncertain. The CDR3 covers 14 residues. Trimming pared 5 bases from V and 4 bases from J, leaving 14 bases between. CDR1 and CDR2 from the germline V gene are SEHNR and FQNEAQ (reference sequence). CDR3 nucleotide sequence: TGTGCCAGCAGCCCGGCAGGCGGGTTCACTGAAGCTTTCTTT. This translates into CASSPAGGFTEAFF.

The rearrangement links TRBV5-1 to TRBJ1-4; weak D call: TRBD1 (6 bases). The CDR3 extends over 15 amino acids. Trimming left V 5 bases short and J 0 bases short, with 11 bases between. The germline CDR1 and CDR2 sequences are SGHRS and YFSETQ. The CDR3 spells CASSLDRTTNEKLFF. CDR3 nucleotides: TGCGCCAGCAGTTTAGACAGGACAACTAATGAAAAACTGTTTTTT.

The rearrangement uses TRBV6-5 and TRBJ2-7; possible D gene TRBD1, 5 bases. The CDR3 consists of 14 residues. Germline V gene data show CDR1 as MNHEY and CDR2 as SVGAGI. V lost 7 bases and J lost 0, with 13 bases in between. Here the CDR3 DNA reads TGTGCCAGCACGTACAGGTCAACCTCCTACGAGCAGTACTTC. This gives the protein CASTYRSTSYEQYF.

The chain uses TRBV7-8 and TRBJ2-3, with no clear D. The CDR3 is made up of 13 amino acids. The germline V gene encodes CDR1 SGHVS and CDR2 FQNEAQ. The ends were cut back, 5 bases at V and 2 bases at J, with 8 bases in the middle. The CDR3 DNA is TGTGCCAGCAGCCCCTCCTACACAGATACGCAGTATTTT. Its protein is CASSPSYTDTQYF.

The rearrangement links TRBV3-1 (or the pseudogene TRBV3-2) to TRBJ2-2; no firm D call. Germline loops: CDR1 LGHDT, CDR2 YNNKEL (reference sequence). Trimming took 1 base from V and 3 from J, leaving 6 bases between them. The CDR3 contains 14 residues. CDR3 sequence reads: CASSQAQDTGELFF. The CDR3 bases are TGTGCCAGCAGCCAAGCGCAGGACACCGGGGAGCTGTTTTTT.

Comment on this clone: The junction differs from germline at one of its ends, possibly a read error. The chain combines TRBV5-6 with TRBJ1-3; unclear D gene. The germline CDR1 and CDR2 sequences are SGHDT and YYEEEE. The CDR3 length is 12 residues. As DNA, the CDR3 is TGTGCCAGCAGTTCTTCCTCCGGGGAGTTGGGATTT. Its protein product is CASSSSSGELGF.

V usage is TRBV7-9 and J usage is TRBJ2-7, with D possibly TRBD1 on 5 matching bases. Trimming removed 5 bases from V and 5 bases from J, with 19 bases in between. The CDR3 covers 15 residues. Germline CDR1 reads SEHNR; CDR2 reads FQNEAQ (reference sequence). This CDR3 is CASSREGHLRHEQYF. CDR3 nucleotide sequence: TGTGCCAGCAGCAGAGAAGGACACCTTCGACACGAGCAGTACTTC.

The chain joins TRBV6-6 to TRBJ2-7; D gene uncertain. The CDR3 has 10 amino acids. Between the trimmed V and J ends, which lost 6 bases and 3 bases, there was a span of 3 bases. CDR1 MNHNY and CDR2 SVGAGI come from the germline V gene (reference sequence). As DNA, the CDR3 is TGTGCCAGCAGGAACTACGAGCAGTACTTC. Encoded protein: CASRNYEQYF.

The rearrangement joins TRBV18 to TRBJ2-1; a weak D match, TRBD2 (5 bases). Germline-derived CDR1 and CDR2 are KGHSH and LQKENI. This CDR3 is 14 amino acids long. V was cut by 3 bases and J by 4 bases, with 10 bases left in between. The CDR3 protein is CASSPARGYNEQFF. CDR3 nucleotide sequence: TGTGCCAGCTCACCGGCTAGAGGGTACAATGAGCAGTTCTTC.

The V gene is TRBV7-9, the J gene TRBJ1-5; weak D call: TRBD1 (5 bases). Germline V lookup: CDR1 SEHNR, CDR2 FQNEAQ (reference sequence). V dropped 0 bases and J dropped 0 bases, with 15 bases sitting between them. The CDR3 totals 18 residues. DNA of the CDR3: TGTGCCAGCAGCTTAGCCGGGACGGGGGGTTATAGCAATCAGCCCCAGCATTTT. It codes for CASSLAGTGGYSNQPQHF.